The next 8 T cell receptor beta chains were all read from a single sample in a study of blood T cell repertoires in COVID-19. Method: immunoSEQ multiplex PCR; TCRdb's copy keeps in-frame clones and lacks some. This table has fewer than 350,000 clones, around nine tenths appearing once. Sequencing was carried out using PBMCs or T cells enriched from blood (not recorded which). These receptors were obtained from a woman aged 40 to 50 who had recovered from COVID-19.

This chain uses TRBV13 with TRBJ2-5, with 9 nucleotides matching TRBD2. The CDR3 has 15 residues. The V and J ends lost 2 bases and 7 bases, in that order; junction bases with no gene match: 8. Germline-derived CDR1 and CDR2 are PRHDT and FYEKMQ (reference sequence). The CDR3 bases are TGTGCCAGCAGCTTATCCTCGGCGGGGGGGGTGACCCAGTACTTC. As protein: CASSLSSAGGVTQYF.

The chain joins TRBV19 to TRBJ2-3, with TRBD2 identical over 11 bases. The germline V gene encodes CDR1 LNHDA and CDR2 SQIVND (reference sequence). This CDR3 spans 15 amino acids. With 5 bases clipped from V and 5 bases from J, the junction kept 6 bases outside the gene matches. In DNA form, the CDR3 reads TGTGCCAGTAGTCTCCCGGGACTAGCGGAAGATACGCAGTATTTT. Translation gives CASSLPGLAEDTQYF.

This chain uses TRBV5-1 with TRBJ1-2; the D gene is possibly TRBD1 (6 bases). CDR3 size: 14 residues. The V end lost 5 bases, the J end lost 2 bases, and 13 bases lay between the germline ends. Germline V gene data show CDR1 as SGHRS and CDR2 as YFSETQ. The CDR3 protein is CASRAGTQNYGYTF. CDR3 in DNA: TGCGCCAGCAGGGCCGGGACACAGAACTATGGCTACACCTTC.

This rearrangement joins TRBV19 to TRBJ2-2; D perhaps matches TRBD1 (6 bases). The CDR3 sequence is 16 residues long. V dropped 0 bases and J dropped 1 base, with 9 bases sitting between them. Germline values: CDR1 LNHDA, CDR2 SQIVND (reference sequence). CDR3 bases: TGTGCCAGTAGTATAGATCAGACAGGGAACACCGGGGAGCTGTTTTTT. Translated, it gives CASSIDQTGNTGELFF.

In this sample, this clone turned up once. The chain links TRBV5-3 to TRBJ2-7, with a possible D match to TRBD2 (5 bases). TRBV5-3 has ORF status, its function being uncertain. V lost 4 bases and J lost 6, with 23 bases in between. The CDR3 is 16 amino acids. The DNA for the CDR3 is TGTGCCAGAAGCCTCACCCCTTCCGGACTGACACGCGAGCAGTACTTC. This encodes CARSLTPSGLTREQYF.

The rearrangement links TRBV10-3 to TRBJ2-2; possibly TRBD1 for D (5 bases). In germline, CDR1 is ENHRY, CDR2 SYGVKD. Trimming took off 4 bases at V and 1 base at J, with 10 bases between the two ends. The CDR3 contains 15 residues. CDR3 region: CAISGGRENTGELFF. CDR3 DNA: TGTGCCATCAGTGGCGGCAGGGAGAACACCGGGGAGCTGTTTTTT.

The chain joins TRBV9 to TRBJ1-2; possibly TRBD1 for D (5 bases). Trimming took 0 bases from V and 5 from J, leaving 8 bases between them. This CDR3 contains 13 residues. Germline V lookup: CDR1 SGDLS, CDR2 YYNGEE. Here the CDR3 reads CASSVASGYGYTF. Written as DNA, the CDR3 is TGTGCCAGCAGCGTAGCCTCAGGGTATGGCTACACCTTC.

The chain uses TRBV28 and TRBJ1-4; D may be TRBD1 (6 bases). The CDR3 length is 14 residues. Trimming removed 8 bases from V and 3 bases from J, with 13 bases in between. The germline V gene encodes CDR1 MDHEN and CDR2 SYDVKM. The CDR3: CASRMSGANEKLFF. The CDR3 region has the DNA TGTGCCAGCCGAATGTCAGGGGCTAATGAAAAACTGTTTTTT.